One sample yielded the 10 T cell receptor beta chains listed below, sequenced in a study of graft-versus-host responses after intestinal transplantation. TCRdb's table, derived via immunoSEQ multiplex PCR, lists solely in-frame clones and lacks some. The sample has approximately 60,000 clones; around nine tenths are singletons. This sample comprised PBMCs, obtained 26 days after transplant. The receptors were gathered from a human patient who received an intestinal transplant, so some T cells may come from the graft donor.

The V and J genes are TRBV25-1 and TRBJ2-7; possibly TRBD1 for D (6 bases). The germline CDR1 and CDR2 sequences are MGHDK and SYGVNS. The CDR3 sequence is 13 residues long. V was pared by 2 bases and J by 5 bases, with 10 bases between. CDR3 region: CASSEGTSNEQYF. CDR3 DNA sequence: TGTGCCAGCAGTGAAGGGACATCCAACGAGCAGTACTTC.

J is TRBJ2-7 and V is TRBV2; maybe TRBD1 (5 bases). The CDR3 has 13 amino acids. Germline lookup yields CDR1 SNHLY and CDR2 FYNNEI. V was trimmed by 5 bases and J by 3 bases, leaving 11 bases between them. CDR3 sequence: CASSWSRDYEQYF. CDR3 sequence (DNA): TGTGCCAGCAGTTGGTCCAGGGACTACGAGCAGTACTTC.

The V gene is TRBV23-1, the J gene TRBJ2-3, with 8 bases lining up with TRBD2. TRBV23-1 carries the ORF label, with uncertain function. The CDR3 is made up of 16 amino acids. V lost 0 bases and J lost 6; bases outside the gene matches: 8. CDR3 region: CASSQSAGASMDTQYF. The CDR3 DNA reads TGCGCCAGCAGTCAATCAGCGGGGGCGAGCATGGATACGCAGTATTTT.

This chain joins TRBV28 and TRBJ2-2, with 12 bases fitting TRBD2. Trimming cost V 5 bases and J 3 bases; bases outside gene matches: 4. The CDR3 is 16 amino acids. The V gene's germline CDR1 is MDHEN and CDR2 SYDVKM. The CDR3 sequence: CASSRTSGVDTGELFF. Written as DNA, the CDR3 is TGTGCCAGCAGTCGGACTAGCGGGGTGGACACCGGGGAGCTGTTTTTT.

V and J are TRBV11-1 and TRBJ1-2, with D unresolved. The CDR3 has 16 amino acids. Germline CDR1 SGHAT, CDR2 FQDESV (reference sequence). V lost 1 base and J lost 2, with 14 bases in between. The CDR3, as DNA: TGTGCCAGCAGCTTAGATCGGGGATCGCAGAACTATGGCTACACCTTC. It encodes CASSLDRGSQNYGYTF.

This sequence joins TRBV6-5 and TRBJ2-1; 8 nucleotides line up with TRBD2. Germline-derived CDR1 and CDR2 are MNHEY and SVGAGI. V lost 6 bases, J lost 8 bases, and 9 bases stayed unmatched. This CDR3 spans 14 amino acids. The DNA for the CDR3 is TGTGCCAGCAGCCGGGGACTAGTTGGCTATGAGCAGTTCTTC. It translates to CASSRGLVGYEQFF.

The J gene is TRBJ1-1, the V gene TRBV19; 9 positions match TRBD1. The CDR3 consists of 15 residues. Per germline, CDR1 LNHDA and CDR2 SQIVND (reference sequence). J lost 2 bases, V lost 4 bases, and 5 bases had no gene match. DNA for the CDR3: TGTGCCAGTAGTAAGTGGGGACAGGGAAACACTGAAGCTTTCTTT. Translated, it gives CASSKWGQGNTEAFF.

V gene TRBV15 combines with J gene TRBJ2-7; tentative D call: TRBD2 (6 bases). The CDR3 sequence is 17 residues long. Germline assignment: CDR1 LNHNV and CDR2 YYDKDF (reference sequence). The V end was cut by 0 bases, the J end by 0 bases, with 15 bases between. The CDR3: CATSRDLGLGSSYEQYV. CDR3 DNA sequence: TGTGCCACCAGCAGAGATTTGGGACTGGGGAGCTCCTACGAGCAGTACGTC.

The sample holds a few counts of this clone. The chain uses TRBV5-1 and TRBJ2-6; TRBD1 matches at 12 bases. Germline CDR1 is SGHRS and CDR2 is YFSETQ. V lost 5 bases and J lost 4; bases outside the gene matches: 10. The length of the CDR3 is 18 residues. The CDR3 spells CASRPVGQGAPGANVLTF. The CDR3 nucleotides are TGCGCCAGCAGACCTGTGGGACAGGGGGCGCCCGGGGCCAACGTCCTGACTTTC.

The rearrangement links TRBV10-3 to TRBJ1-6; tentatively, D is TRBD1 (5 bases). CDR3 length equals 15 residues. In germline, CDR1 is ENHRY, CDR2 SYGVKD. V was cut by 0 bases and J by 8 bases, with 11 bases left in between. This chain's CDR3 is CAISESGDRDSPLHF. The CDR3 DNA is TGTGCCATCAGTGAGTCGGGTGACAGAGATTCACCCCTCCACTTT.